This is a list of T cell receptor beta chains from one sample in a study of blood T cell repertoires in COVID-19. Method: immunoSEQ multiplex PCR; TCRdb's copy keeps in-frame clones and lacks some. Altogether approximately 530,000 clones are present, around nine tenths being singletons, with the ten largest covering around 7.8%. The specimen was peripheral blood. The receptors shown here come from a woman aged 45-60 years with COVID-19, enrolled during active disease. Both conserved end residues are part of each CDR3. The order of the fields is V gene, clone size, J gene, D gene, CDR3 DNA, CDR3 protein. D genes are given only for firm matches. Only part of the rows carry a size: once, few, many, or a class if the clone is expanded.

>TRBV3-1/TRBV3-2|.|TRBJ1-4|.
TGTGCCAGCAGCTCACAAATAAGGGGCGAAAAACTGTTTTTT
CASSSQIRGEKLFF
>TRBV10-2|.|TRBJ1-5|TRBD1
TGCGCCAGCAGCGCTACAGGGGGCGGTCAGCCCCAGCATTTT
CASSATGGGQPQHF
>TRBV5-1|.|TRBJ2-3|.
TGCGCCAGCAGCCCGGGACAAGGGGCTTACGATACGCAGTATTTT
CASSPGQGAYDTQYF
>TRBV25-1|.|TRBJ1-1|TRBD1
TGTGCCAGCAGCAAGGGACAGAGGAACACTGAAGCTTTCTTT
CASSKGQRNTEAFF
>TRBV5-1|.|TRBJ2-3|TRBD2
TGCGCCAGCAGCTTTACTAGCGGGGTGGGAGATACGCAGTATTTT
CASSFTSGVGDTQYF
>TRBV6-5|.|TRBJ1-1|.
TGTGCCAGCAGTTCTACAGTTGGGAACACTGAAGCTTTCTTT
CASSSTVGNTEAFF
>TRBV9|.|TRBJ1-4|TRBD1
TGTGCCAGCAGCGTAGGGACAGGGGGAGGAGAAAAACTGTTTTTT
CASSVGTGGGEKLFF
>TRBV28|once|TRBJ1-1|.
TGTGCCAGCACTAGAAACACTGAAGCTTTCTTT
CASTRNTEAFF
>TRBV3-1/TRBV3-2|few|TRBJ1-2|.
TGTGCCAGCAGCCAGGGGCAATATGGCTACACCTTC
CASSQGQYGYTF
>TRBV4-1|once|TRBJ1-1|.
TGCGCCAGCAGCCAAGATCTATACAGTTGGGAGTTGAAAGCTTTCTTT
CASSQDLYSWELKAFF
>TRBV10-3|few|TRBJ2-2|TRBD2
TGTGCCATCAGTGAGACAAGGGAGGGCGGGGAGCTGTTTTTT
CAISETREGGELFF
>TRBV12-3/TRBV12-4|.|TRBJ1-1|TRBD1
TGTGCCAGCAGGCGTGACAGGGCCTCGGGGTCTTTCTTT
CASRRDRASGSFF
>TRBV5-1|.|TRBJ1-2|.
TGCGCCAGCAGCCTCCGGACAGATTCGCGTGGCTACACCTTC
CASSLRTDSRGYTF
>TRBV5-1|.|TRBJ1-1|TRBD1
TGCGCCAGCAGCTTGGGGACAGGCTTGAACACTGAAGCTTTCTTT
CASSLGTGLNTEAFF
>TRBV30|.|TRBJ1-1|.
TGTGCCTGGAGTGGGAGCACTGAAGCTTTCTTT
CAWSGSTEAFF
>TRBV4-2|.|TRBJ2-4|TRBD1
TGTGCCAGCAGCCAATTCCCCGCGACAGGGGTAATTGACATTCAGTACTTC
CASSQFPATGVIDIQYF
>TRBV2|.|TRBJ1-2|.
TGTGCCAGCATCCGGACAGCCTACACCTTC
CASIRTAYTF
>TRBV3-1/TRBV3-2|.|TRBJ1-6|.
TGTGCCAGCAGCCGCTCTGGGCATACGAATTCACCCCTCCACTTT
CASSRSGHTNSPLHF
>TRBV9|once|TRBJ2-3|TRBD2
TGTGCCAGCAGCGTAGGTAGCGGGGGATTAGATACGCAGTATTTT
CASSVGSGGLDTQYF
>TRBV30|.|TRBJ1-1|.
TGTGCCTGGAGTGTCAACTGGGGCGAAGCTTTCTTT
CAWSVNWGEAFF
>TRBV25-1|.|TRBJ2-7|.
TGTGCCAGCAGTGATCCAACGGGACATCACTACGAGCAGTACTTC
CASSDPTGHHYEQYF
>TRBV6-5|.|TRBJ1-1|.
TGTGCCAGCAGTCCTAGAGGAGGTGAGACTGAAGCTTTCTTT
CASSPRGGETEAFF